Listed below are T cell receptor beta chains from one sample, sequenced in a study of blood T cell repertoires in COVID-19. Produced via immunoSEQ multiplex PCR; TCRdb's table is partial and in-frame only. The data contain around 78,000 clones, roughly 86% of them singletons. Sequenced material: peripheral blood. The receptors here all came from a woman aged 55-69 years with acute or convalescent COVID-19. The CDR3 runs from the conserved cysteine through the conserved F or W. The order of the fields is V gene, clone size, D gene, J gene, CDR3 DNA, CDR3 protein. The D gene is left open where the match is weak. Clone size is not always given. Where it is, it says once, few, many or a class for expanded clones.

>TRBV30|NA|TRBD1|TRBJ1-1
TGTGCCTGGAGGGGACAGGGGGGAAACACTGAAGCTTTCTTT
CAWRGQGGNTEAFF
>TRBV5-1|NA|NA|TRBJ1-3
TGCGCCAGCAGCTTGGAACGGGGTAGGACTGGAAACACCATATATTTT
CASSLERGRTGNTIYF
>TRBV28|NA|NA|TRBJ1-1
TGTGCCAGCAGCCTGTCGTCGGGAGGAGGGACTGAAGCTTTCTTT
CASSLSSGGGTEAFF
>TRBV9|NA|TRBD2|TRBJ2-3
TGTGCCAGCAGCGTAGGAGGTGGCCTAGCGGTAAACACAGATACGCAGTATTTT
CASSVGGGLAVNTDTQYF
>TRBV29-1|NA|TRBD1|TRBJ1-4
TGCAGCGTTGCACAGGGGAGGAATGAAAAACTGTTTTTT
CSVAQGRNEKLFF
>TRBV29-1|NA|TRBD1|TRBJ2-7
TGCAGCGTTGTCCCGACAGGGCTACAGGGCGAGCAGTACTTC
CSVVPTGLQGEQYF
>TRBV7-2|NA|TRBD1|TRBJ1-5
TGTGCCAGCAGCTTAGTAGGAGGGGGCGTCAATCAGCCCCAGCATTTT
CASSLVGGGVNQPQHF
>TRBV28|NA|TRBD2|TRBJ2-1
TGTGCCAGCAGTTTACCTAGCGGGGCCCAGGAGCAGTTCTTC
CASSLPSGAQEQFF
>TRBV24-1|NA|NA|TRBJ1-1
TGTGCCACCCAGATAGGGGAAGGAACTGAAGCTTTCTTT
CATQIGEGTEAFF
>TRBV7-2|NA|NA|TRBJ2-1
TGTGCCAGCAGCTTAGTGGCTGGGGGCCCTGACAATGAGCAGTTCTTC
CASSLVAGGPDNEQFF
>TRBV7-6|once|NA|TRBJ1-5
TGTGCCAGCAGCTTTAACCCGGGGGTCGATCAGCCCCAGCATTTT
CASSFNPGVDQPQHF
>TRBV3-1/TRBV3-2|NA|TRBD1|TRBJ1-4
TGTGCCAGCAGCCCGACGGGGACAGCCCTAGGTAATGAAAAACTGTTTTTT
CASSPTGTALGNEKLFF
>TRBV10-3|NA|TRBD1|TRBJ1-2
TGTGCCATCAGTGACAACCGGGACAGCTATGGCTACACCTTC
CAISDNRDSYGYTF
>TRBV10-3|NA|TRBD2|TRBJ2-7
TGTGCCATCAGTGAAGGGACTAGCGCCTACGAGCAGTACTTC
CAISEGTSAYEQYF
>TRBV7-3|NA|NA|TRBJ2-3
TGTGCCAGCAGCTCTAGAACCGGGACTCACACAGATACGCAGTATTTT
CASSSRTGTHTDTQYF
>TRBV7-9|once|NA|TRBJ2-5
TGTGCCAGCAGCACGGACACCCTGGGGTCCCAGTACTTC
CASSTDTLGSQYF
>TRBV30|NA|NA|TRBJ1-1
TGTGCCTGGAAAAACCAGGGCAAGCACACTGAAGCTTTCTTT
CAWKNQGKHTEAFF
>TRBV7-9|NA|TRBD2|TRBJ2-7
TGTGCCAGCAGCGATTGGGGCGGGAGTGAGTCCCACGAGCAGTACTTC
CASSDWGGSESHEQYF
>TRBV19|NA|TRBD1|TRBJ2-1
TGTGCCAGTAGTATCCAGGGGGCGGGTGAGCAGTTCTTC
CASSIQGAGEQFF
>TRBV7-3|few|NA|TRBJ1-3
TGTGCCAGCAGCTTATTATGGGGGCGAAACACCATATATTTT
CASSLLWGRNTIYF
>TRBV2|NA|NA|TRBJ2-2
TGTGCCAGCAGTGCGATACAGGTTGCCGGGGAGCTGTTTTTT
CASSAIQVAGELFF
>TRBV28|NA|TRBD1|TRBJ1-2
TGTGCCAGCACTGGGACAGGGGACTATGGCTACACCTTC
CASTGTGDYGYTF